These 25 T cell receptor beta chains came from one sample sequenced in a study of T cells in Graves' hyperthyroidism and ophthalmopathy. Amplification yielded TCR beta CDR3 regions, with RNA transcripts as the source. TCR CDR3 regions were first amplified by RT-PCR with HTBI primers. TCRdb fed the multiplex PCR reads into MiXCR, producing one record per CDR3 protein. The sample holds around 600,000 distinct CDR3 sequences; approximately 15% are singletons and the top ten take roughly 3.3%. Source material: blood. All receptors derive from a woman aged 40-49 years with Graves' ophthalmopathy.

This clonotype was observed once. The J gene is TRBJ2-1, the V gene TRBV11-2; 7 nucleotides agree with TRBD2. The length of the CDR3 is 15 residues. V lost 3 bases, J lost 5 bases, and 7 bases stayed unmatched. CDR1 and CDR2 from the germline V gene are SGHAT and FQNNGV. CDR3 bases: TGTGCCAGCAGCTTGCAGGTAGCGGGCCACAATGAGCAGTTCTTC. It encodes CASSLQVAGHNEQFF.

This clonotype was observed at least ten times. The gene calls are TRBV5-5 and TRBJ1-1; no firm D call. CDR3 length equals 14 residues. Trimming pared 2 bases from V and 3 bases from J, leaving 11 bases between. Germline V gene lookup returns CDR1 SGHKS and CDR2 YYEKEE (reference sequence). The CDR3, as DNA: TGTGCCAGCAGCTTTACACCGAGGGACACTGAAGCTTTCTTT. Encoded protein: CASSFTPRDTEAFF.

This clonotype was detected many times. The J gene is TRBJ2-7, the V gene TRBV5-5; 10 bases are shared with TRBD1. V gave up 6 bases and J gave up 6 bases; unmatched junction bases: 9. Germline CDR1 reads SGHKS; CDR2 reads YYEKEE (reference sequence). This CDR3 is 14 amino acids long. The CDR3 nucleotides are TGTGCCAGCACCCCGTTGGGGACAGGGGTCGAGCAGTACTTC. It is translated as CASTPLGTGVEQYF. Together with reference TRBV5-5 and TRBJ2-7, the CDR3 gives the full variable domain: DAGVTQSPTHLIKTRGQQVTLRCSPISGHKSVSWYQQVLGQGPQFIFQYYEKEERGRGNFPDRFSARQFPNYSSELNVNALLLGDSALYLCASTPLGTGVEQYFGPGTRLTVT.

In this sample, this clonotype turned up many times. The chain has TRBV5-1 and TRBJ1-1; TRBD1 matches at 8 bases. The CDR3 runs to 14 residues. The germline V gene has CDR1 SGHRS and CDR2 YFSETQ. The V gene end was trimmed by 4 bases and the J gene end by 1 base; junction bases not matched to a gene: 3. The CDR3: CASSMDRANTEAFF. The CDR3 nucleotides are TGCGCCAGCAGCATGGACAGGGCGAACACTGAAGCTTTCTTT.

This clonotype was seen a few times. V is TRBV27 and J is TRBJ2-6, with D tentatively TRBD1 or TRBD2 (5 bases each). The V and J ends lost 6 bases and 4 bases respectively, with 19 bases between them. In germline, CDR1 is MNHEY, CDR2 SMNVEV (reference sequence). CDR3 length: 17 amino acids. CDR3 DNA: TGTGCCAGCAGCGACTACGACATGGGACGGGGGGCCAACGTCCTGACTTTC. Residues: CASSDYDMGRGANVLTF.

This clonotype was seen repeatedly, ten times or more. J is TRBJ1-1 and V is TRBV28, with TRBD1 identical over 8 bases. V shed 4 bases and J 1 base; nucleotides not matched to a gene: 11. This CDR3 has 17 residues. CDR1 is MDHEN and CDR2 is SYDVKM in the germline V gene. The CDR3 DNA is TGTGCCAGCAGTTCTCCCCGTAAGACAGGGGCGAACACTGAAGCTTTCTTT. Translating gives CASSSPRKTGANTEAFF. The full variable domain, its missing parts supplied by reference TRBV28 and TRBJ1-1, is DVKVTQSSRYLVKRTGEKVFLECVQDMDHENMFWYRQDPGLGLRLIYFSYDVKMKEKGDIPEGYSVSREKKERFSLILESASTNQTSMYLCASSSPRKTGANTEAFFGQGTRLTVV.

This clonotype was observed a few times. V is TRBV29-1 and J is TRBJ2-2; D assignment may be TRBD1 or TRBD2 (5 bases each). Deletions cut 5 bases from V and 5 bases from J, with 6 bases between. Germline V gives CDR1 SQVTM, CDR2 ANQGSEA. The CDR3 has 11 residues. Written as DNA, the CDR3 is TGCAGCGTTTGGGGGACCGGGGAGCTGTTTTTT. Amino acids: CSVWGTGELFF.

Remarks on this clonotype: Germline and junction disagree at one end, which may indicate a read error. The rearrangement links TRBV29-1 to TRBJ1-1, with a weak D call TRBD1 (6 bases). Germline lookup yields CDR1 SQVTM and CDR2 ANQGSEA. The CDR3 spans 14 residues. The CDR3 reads CSVELQGMNTGAFF. The CDR3 bases are TGCAGCGTTGAACTTCAGGGGATGAACACTGGAGCTTTCTTT.

In this sample, this clonotype turned up a few times. This chain links TRBV12-3 or TRBV12-4 with TRBJ2-1, with D possibly matching TRBD1 (5 bases). CDR3 length: 15 residues. V lost 3 bases to trimming and J lost 5 bases, with 14 bases between them. The CDR3 reads CASSFELGHDNEQFF. In DNA, the CDR3 is TGTGCCAGCAGTTTCGAGTTGGGGCATGACAATGAGCAGTTCTTC.

The chain is built from TRBV7-2 and TRBJ2-5; D is ambiguous. CDR1 and CDR2 from the germline V gene are SGHTA and FQGNSA. V was trimmed by 2 bases and J by 1 base, leaving 8 bases between them. The CDR3 length is 14 residues. The CDR3 sequence: CASSLWAGQETQYF. CDR3 coding DNA: TGTGCCAGCAGCTTATGGGCAGGCCAAGAGACCCAGTACTTC. Complete variable domain (other parts from reference TRBV7-2 and TRBJ2-5): GAGVSQSPSNKVTEKGKDVELRCDPISGHTALYWYRQSLGQGLEFLIYFQGNSAPDKSGLPSDRFSAERTGGSVSTLTIQRTQQEDSAVYLCASSLWAGQETQYFGPGTRLLVL.

This clonotype showed up many times. This chain uses TRBV18 with TRBJ2-5; D call uncertain. The germline V gene encodes CDR1 KGHSH and CDR2 LQKENI. CDR3 size: 13 residues. Trimming pared 3 bases from V and 5 bases from J, leaving 10 bases between. The chain's CDR3 is CASSPSRSETQYF. The CDR3 DNA reads TGTGCCAGCTCACCGAGCAGGTCCGAGACCCAGTACTTC.

In this sample, this clonotype turned up many times. The V call is TRBV12-3 or TRBV12-4, the J call TRBJ2-5, with a possible D match to TRBD1 (6 bases). V lost 9 bases and J lost 5, with 19 bases in between. CDR3 length equals 14 residues. CDR3 sequence: CASGGHPYRETQYF. CDR3 in DNA: TGTGCCAGTGGGGGACATCCATACCGGGAGACCCAGTACTTC.

The V call is TRBV6-2 or TRBV6-3, the J call TRBJ2-5; TRBD2 matches at 7 bases. The V gene end was trimmed by 0 bases and the J gene end by 1 base; junction bases not matched to a gene: 2. Germline CDR1 and CDR2: MNHEY and SVGEGT. This CDR3 spans 15 amino acids. CDR3 sequence: CASSYSGEGQETQYF. The CDR3 DNA follows: TGTGCCAGCAGTTACTCGGGGGAGGGCCAAGAGACCCAGTACTTC.

The chain joins TRBV7-2 to TRBJ2-7, with a weak D call TRBD1 (5 bases). Germline CDR1 is SGHTA and CDR2 is FQGNSA. Trimming left V 1 base short and J 0 bases short, with 10 bases between. This CDR3 has 15 residues. CDR3 sequence reads: CASSLGSGLSYEQYF. Written as DNA, the CDR3 is TGTGCCAGCAGCTTAGGGTCAGGGCTCTCCTACGAGCAGTACTTC.

The V gene is TRBV29-1, the J gene TRBJ2-5; 7 bases are a match to TRBD2. This CDR3 spans 12 amino acids. V gave up 7 bases and J gave up 2 bases; unmatched junction bases: 4. Germline V gene data show CDR1 as SQVTM and CDR2 as ANQGSEA. The CDR3 DNA follows: TGCAGCGGGCGGGGGACTCAAGAGACCCAGTACTTC. It encodes CSGRGTQETQYF.

The chain is built from TRBV10-3 and TRBJ2-5; 7 nucleotides agree with TRBD1. CDR3 length: 13 residues. In germline, CDR1 is ENHRY, CDR2 SYGVKD. With 6 bases clipped from V and 5 bases from J, the junction kept 6 bases outside the gene matches. The CDR3 protein is CAISDRVGETQYF. The CDR3 DNA is TGTGCCATCAGCGACAGGGTCGGCGAGACCCAGTACTTC.

In its sample, this clonotype was seen a few times. The chain combines TRBV5-1 with TRBJ1-2, with D perhaps TRBD1 (5 bases). The CDR3 has 16 amino acids. Trimming removed 0 bases from V and 7 bases from J, with 19 bases in between. Germline assignment: CDR1 SGHRS and CDR2 YFSETQ. CDR3: CASSLAGQQGVSGYTF. The CDR3 DNA reads as TGCGCCAGCAGCTTGGCAGGGCAGCAAGGGGTCTCTGGCTACACCTTC.

This clonotype was recorded many times. The chain uses TRBV24-1 and TRBJ1-1, with D possibly matching TRBD1 (5 bases). CDR1 and CDR2 from the germline V gene are KGHDR and SFDVKD. V was pared by 9 bases and J by 9 bases, with 13 bases between. The CDR3 is 11 residues long. DNA of the CDR3: TGTGCCACCCAGGGCCGCGGGAAAGCTTTCTTT. Translating it yields CATQGRGKAFF.

This clonotype was observed a single time. A much larger clone differs by one base, so this may be a read error. This chain uses TRBV12-3 or TRBV12-4 with TRBJ2-4; no clear D gene. The CDR3 runs to 14 residues. The CDR3: CASSFLAAKNIQHF. CDR3 bases: TGTGCCAGCAGTTTTTTGGCGGCCAAAAACATTCAGCACTTC.

This clonotype has at least ten counts. The V and J genes are TRBV2 and TRBJ2-3; 8 bases map to TRBD1. CDR3 length equals 15 residues. Germline CDR1 is SNHLY and CDR2 is FYNNEI. V gave up 8 bases and J gave up 1 base; unmatched junction bases: 8. CDR3 amino acids: CASDGQGSGTDTQYF. The CDR3 coding sequence is TGTGCCAGCGATGGACAGGGATCTGGCACAGATACGCAGTATTTT.

This clonotype was seen many times. V and J are TRBV3-1 and TRBJ2-7; TRBD2 matches 9 bases. V gave up 2 bases and J gave up 6 bases; unmatched junction bases: 5. Germline values: CDR1 LGHDT, CDR2 YNNKEL (reference sequence). The CDR3 covers 14 residues. CDR3 nucleotides: TGTGCCAGCAGCCAACTTGCTAGCGGGGTCGAGCAGTACTTC. It is translated as CASSQLASGVEQYF.

This chain joins TRBV24-1 and TRBJ1-6, with a weak D call TRBD1 (5 bases). Trimming took 0 bases from V and 4 from J, leaving 15 bases between them. Germline-derived CDR1 and CDR2 are KGHDR and SFDVKD. The CDR3 totals 18 residues. DNA for the CDR3: TGTGCCACCAGTGATTTGAATCGTGCGGGACGGTATAATTCACCCCTCCACTTT. Encoded protein: CATSDLNRAGRYNSPLHF.

Many counts were recorded for this clonotype. The gene calls are TRBV20-1 and TRBJ2-1; D is possibly TRBD2 (6 bases). The CDR3 loop spans 11 amino acids. Trimming pared 0 bases from V and 12 bases from J, leaving 9 bases between. Germline CDR1 DFQATT, CDR2 SNEGSKA (reference sequence). The CDR3 sequence is CSAREEGGQFF. In DNA, the CDR3 is TGCAGTGCTAGAGAGGAGGGAGGGCAGTTCTTC.

Ten or more counts support this clonotype. The chain joins TRBV5-1 to TRBJ2-5; D may match TRBD1 or TRBD2 (5 bases each). Per the germline V gene, CDR1 is SGHRS and CDR2 is YFSETQ. The CDR3 loop spans 15 amino acids. Trimming shortened V by 0 bases and J by 2 bases, and 11 bases separated the two germline ends. The CDR3 reads CASSLGGIPQETQYF. DNA of the CDR3: TGCGCCAGCAGCTTGGGGGGGATTCCTCAAGAGACCCAGTACTTC.

This clonotype showed up just a few times. This chain joins TRBV20-1 and TRBJ2-6; D is unresolved. The CDR3 covers 13 residues. V lost 3 bases and J 0 bases, leaving 3 bases between the germline ends. Germline lookup yields CDR1 DFQATT and CDR2 SNEGSKA (reference sequence). CDR3 in DNA: TGCAGTGCTAGGGACTCTGGGGCCAACGTCCTGACTTTC. Protein product: CSARDSGANVLTF.